This T cell receptor beta chain emerged from a study of regulatory T cells in long-lasting Graves disease. Germline CDR1 is SQVTM and CDR2 is ANQGSEA. CDR3 length: 12 residues. The ends lost 5 bases at V and 10 bases at J; junction bases unmatched: 6. Described time point: persistent/refractory GD, antithyroid drugs over 5 years with positive TRAb. The TCR library was made from RNA that had been extracted from PBMCs in TRIzol. Collection of peripheral blood (about 8.8 milliliters) was done using EDTA tubes. A word on this clonotype: Its target is not known.

Arm-PCR with iRepertoire HTBI primers amplified the CDR3 regions for these TCR beta libraries. In the study's own analysis: Spanning all samples, the identified segments comprised about 62 TRBV and approximately 14 TRBJ. MiXCR, run by TCRdb on the multiplex PCR reads, gives a single entry per CDR3 protein. These V and J calls are TCRdb output, not the study's own analysis. The sample yields 400,000 to 500,000 distinct CDR3 sequences, 20% to 25% seen once. Study results and limitations: Newly diagnosed patients had higher TCR diversity than persistent Graves' patients did.

This sequence originates from a female donor with Graves disease. The chain links TRBV29-1 to TRBJ1-1, with TRBD1 matching over 11 bases. Specimen: peripheral blood mononuclear cells (PBMCs), collected when the disease was refractory, from a patient treated with antithyroid drugs. The CDR3 coding sequence is TGCAGCGTTACTGGGACAGGGGGAGGAGCTTTCTTT. Translation: CSVTGTGGGAFF.